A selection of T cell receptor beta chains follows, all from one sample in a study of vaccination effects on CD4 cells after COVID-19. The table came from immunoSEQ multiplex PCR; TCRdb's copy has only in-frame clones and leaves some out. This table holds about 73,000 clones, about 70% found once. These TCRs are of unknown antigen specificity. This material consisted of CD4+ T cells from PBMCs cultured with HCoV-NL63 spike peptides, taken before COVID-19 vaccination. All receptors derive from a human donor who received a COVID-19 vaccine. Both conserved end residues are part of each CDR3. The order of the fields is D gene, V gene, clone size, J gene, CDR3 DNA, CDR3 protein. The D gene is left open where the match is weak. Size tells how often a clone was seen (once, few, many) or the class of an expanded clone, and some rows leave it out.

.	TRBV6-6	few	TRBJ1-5	TGTGCCAGCACCAACTCCAATCAGCCCCAGCATTTT	CASTNSNQPQHF
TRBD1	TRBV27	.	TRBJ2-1	TGTGCCAGCAGTGGGGACAGCTACAATGAGCAGTTCTTC	CASSGDSYNEQFF
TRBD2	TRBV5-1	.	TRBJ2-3	TGCGCCAGCAGCTTGGCGCGGCGGGGGGGCACAGATACGCAGTATTTT	CASSLARRGGTDTQYF
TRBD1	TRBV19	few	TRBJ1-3	TGTGCCAGTAGTACAGACAGGGAGCCTGGAAACACCATATATTTT	CASSTDREPGNTIYF
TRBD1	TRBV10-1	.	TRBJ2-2	TGCGCCAGCAGAGGACAGGCCGGGGAGCTGTTTTTT	CASRGQAGELFF
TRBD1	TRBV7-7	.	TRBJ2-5	TGTGCCAGCAGCTCTGGACAGGGGGCAACCCAGTACTTC	CASSSGQGATQYF
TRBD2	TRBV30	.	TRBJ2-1	TGTGCCTGGACCCAAGCTAGCGGGGGGTCTTACAATGAGCAGTTCTTC	CAWTQASGGSYNEQFF
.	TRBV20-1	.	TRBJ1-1	TGCAGTGCTAGTTCGGCAGCGGTAATGAACACTGAAGCTTTCTTT	CSASSAAVMNTEAFF
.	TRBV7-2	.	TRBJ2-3	TGTGCCAGCAGCTTAGAGGTGGGCAGGGGAGAAGATACGCAGTATTTT	CASSLEVGRGEDTQYF
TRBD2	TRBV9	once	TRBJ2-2	TGTGCCAGCAGCGTAGCCATTGGCGGGGGACCTTACACCGGGGAGCTGTTTTTT	CASSVAIGGGPYTGELFF
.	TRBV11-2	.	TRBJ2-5	TGTGCCAGCAGCCCAGAACAAGAGACCCAGTACTTC	CASSPEQETQYF
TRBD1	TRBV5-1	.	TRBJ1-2	TGCGCCAGCAGCTCAACAGGGGATAGCGGTGGCTACACCTTC	CASSSTGDSGGYTF
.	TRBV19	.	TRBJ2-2	TGTGCCAGTAGTATCCGGGGGCTTAACACCGGGGAGCTGTTTTTT	CASSIRGLNTGELFF
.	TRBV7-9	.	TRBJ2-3	TGTGCCAGCAGCCCCCGACTAGGGGCCACAGATACGCAGTATTTT	CASSPRLGATDTQYF
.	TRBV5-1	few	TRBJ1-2	TGCGCCAGCAGCTCTTTGAGACCGAGGGATGGCTACACCTTC	CASSSLRPRDGYTF
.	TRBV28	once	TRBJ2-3	TGTGCCAGCAGTTTGCAGGTGTCCACAGATACGCAGTATTTT	CASSLQVSTDTQYF
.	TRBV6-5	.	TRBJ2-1	TGTGCCAGCGCACCTTACAATGAGCAGTTCTTC	CASAPYNEQFF
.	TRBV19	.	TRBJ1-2	TGTGCCAGTAGTAACCAGTGGACAGATTTCAACTATGGCTACACCTTC	CASSNQWTDFNYGYTF
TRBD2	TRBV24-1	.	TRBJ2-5	TGTGCCACCAGTGATCCTGCGGGGGGAAGAGAGACCCAGTACTTC	CATSDPAGGRETQYF
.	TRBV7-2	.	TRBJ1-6	TGTGCCAGCAGCTTAGCTGGGGTCGCGAATTCACCCCTCCACTTT	CASSLAGVANSPLHF
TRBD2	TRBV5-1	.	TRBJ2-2	TGCGCCAGCAGCATCGGACTAGCGGGCCTAGGCGGGGAGCTGTTTTTT	CASSIGLAGLGGELFF
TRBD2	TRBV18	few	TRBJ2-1	TGTGCCAGCTCACCACCGGGGCTAGCGGGCTTCAATGAGCAGTTCTTC	CASSPPGLAGFNEQFF
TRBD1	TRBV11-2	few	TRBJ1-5	TGTGCCAGCAGCGGACAGGGGAGCAATCAGCCCCAGCATTTT	CASSGQGSNQPQHF
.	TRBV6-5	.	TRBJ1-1	TGTGCCAGCAGTTACTCTCGGGGGGGGAACACTGAAGCTTTCTTT	CASSYSRGGNTEAFF
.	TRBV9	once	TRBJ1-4	TGTGCCAGCAGCGCCCTGGGCGGGACAAAAACTAATGAAAAACTGTTTTTT	CASSALGGTKTNEKLFF
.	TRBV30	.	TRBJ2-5	TGTGCCTGGAGTACCCAAGGACAATCGGGGACCCAGTACTTC	CAWSTQGQSGTQYF
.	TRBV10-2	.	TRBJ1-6	TGCGCCAGCAGTGAGTACAGGGATTCACCCCTCCACTTT	CASSEYRDSPLHF
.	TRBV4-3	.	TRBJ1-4	TGCGCCAGCAGCCAGACCCTGGCGACAGGACGGAATAATGAAAAACTGTTTTTT	CASSQTLATGRNNEKLFF
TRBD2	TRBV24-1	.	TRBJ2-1	TGTGCCACCAGTTCGAGGCCCGGGACTAGCGGGGGGGCTAGGAATGAGCAGTTCTTC	CATSSRPGTSGGARNEQFF
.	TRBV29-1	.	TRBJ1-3	TGCAGCGTTGAAAAGGGCGTCGGAAACACCATATATTTT	CSVEKGVGNTIYF
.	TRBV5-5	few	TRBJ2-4	TGTGCCAGCAGCTTGGGCAGCCTTTCGGGCTTGAGGAACATTCAGTACTTC	CASSLGSLSGLRNIQYF
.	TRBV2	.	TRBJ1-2	TGTGCCAGCACAGTTCTGGGGGCGGCATACTATGGCTACACCTTC	CASTVLGAAYYGYTF
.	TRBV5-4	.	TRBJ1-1	TGTGCCAGCAGCTTGGCGGACAATATGAACACTGAAGCTTTCTTT	CASSLADNMNTEAFF
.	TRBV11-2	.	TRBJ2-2	TGTGCCAGCAGTGGCACAGGGTTGGCCACCGGGGAGCTGTTTTTT	CASSGTGLATGELFF
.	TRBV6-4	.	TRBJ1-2	TGTGCCAGCAGTAAGGAGGGGGGAGGCTATGGCTACACCTTC	CASSKEGGGYGYTF
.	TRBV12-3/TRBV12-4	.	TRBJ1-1	TGTGCCAGCATCTATAGGGATGGGAAAGAAGCTTTCTTT	CASIYRDGKEAFF
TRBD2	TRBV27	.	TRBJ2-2	TGTGCCAGCAGCCTCCGGGGGGGCTCGAACACCGGGGAGCTGTTTTTT	CASSLRGGSNTGELFF
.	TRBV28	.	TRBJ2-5	TGTGCCAGCAGTTCCCCCGGGAAGGCGGAGACCCAGTACTTC	CASSSPGKAETQYF
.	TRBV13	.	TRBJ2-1	TGTGCCAGCAGCTTCGGCGGGGTCTACAATGAGCAGTTCTTC	CASSFGGVYNEQFF
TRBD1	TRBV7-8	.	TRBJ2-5	TGTGCCAGCACCACTCGCCGGGGACAGGGTAAAGAGACCCAGTACTTC	CASTTRRGQGKETQYF
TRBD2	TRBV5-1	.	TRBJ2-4	TGCGCCAGCAGCTTGGGTAGCGGGCTAGCCAAAAACATTCAGTACTTC	CASSLGSGLAKNIQYF
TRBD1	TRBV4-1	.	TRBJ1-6	TGCGCCAGCAGCCACCCGACAGGGGGCGGAATTTCACCCCTCCACTTT	CASSHPTGGGISPLHF
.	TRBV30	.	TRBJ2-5	TGTGCCTGGAGTCGACAGTGGTACCAAGAGACCCAGTACTTC	CAWSRQWYQETQYF
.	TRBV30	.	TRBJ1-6	TGTGCCTGGAGTGTAGGGGGAGTCGGTAATTCACCCCTCCACTTT	CAWSVGGVGNSPLHF
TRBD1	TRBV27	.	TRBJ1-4	TGTGCCAGCAGTTTAAGATGGTTCCCCAGGGGGACTAATGAAAAACTGTTTTTT	CASSLRWFPRGTNEKLFF
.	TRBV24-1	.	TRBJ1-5	TGTGCCACCGGAGGGTACGGTCAGCCCCAGCATTTT	CATGGYGQPQHF
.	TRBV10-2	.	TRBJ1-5	TGCGCCAGCTCTTGGCAGCTCTACAATCAGCCCCAGCATTTT	CASSWQLYNQPQHF
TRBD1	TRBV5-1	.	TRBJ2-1	TGCGCCAGCAGCTCGGGACAGGTCAATGAGCAGTTCTTC	CASSSGQVNEQFF
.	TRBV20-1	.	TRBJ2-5	TGCAGTGCTAGTTCAATGGCCGGGGGTGAGAAAGAGACCCAGTACTTC	CSASSMAGGEKETQYF